These 32 T cell receptor beta chains were sequenced from one sample in a study of cytomegalovirus exposure and HLA in healthy donors. In the PCR, 60 Vbeta and 13 Jbeta primers were used. Profiling relied on immunoSEQ multiplex PCR, and the TCRdb table lists in-frame clones only, not all of them. This sample has about 240,000 clones; approximately 82% occur once, and the top ten carry roughly 7.4%. Specimen: PBMCs. These TCRs come from an older woman in good health and CMV-seropositive.

The chain joins TRBV10-3 to TRBJ1-2; 7 bases agree with TRBD1. Germline assignment: CDR1 ENHRY and CDR2 SYGVKD. V dropped 10 bases and J dropped 8; count of bases not matched to a gene: 16. CDR3 size: 14 residues. Here the CDR3 reads CASWDRQRRGGYTF. CDR3 in DNA: TGTGCCAGCTGGGACAGACAACGTCGAGGAGGCTACACCTTC.

The CDR3 region is CASSLGQLDLDEQFF. The CDR3 DNA sequence: TGTGCCAGCAGCTTGGGACAACTAGATCTCGATGAGCAGTTCTTC. The rearrangement uses TRBV5-5 and TRBJ2-1; possibly TRBD2 for D (5 bases). V was cut by 0 bases and J by 8 bases, with 15 bases left in between. CDR3 length: 15 residues. Germline CDR1 and CDR2: SGHKS and YYEKEE (reference sequence).

CDR3 sequence (DNA): TGCGCCAGCAGCCCTTCCGGACAGGCCAAAGTGTCCTACGAGCAGTACTTC. This codes for CASSPSGQAKVSYEQYF. The chain employs TRBV5-1 and TRBJ2-5; 7 bases are a match to TRBD1. TRBJ2-7 explains the end of the DNA better; the J call may be wrong. The CDR3 length is 17 residues. Germline V gives CDR1 SGHRS, CDR2 YFSETQ.

The chain couples TRBV4-2 to TRBJ2-1; 7 bases line up with TRBD2. Germline trimming cut 0 bases from V and 3 bases from J; bases unmatched to any gene: 2. Germline lookup yields CDR1 LGHNA and CDR2 YNFKEQ. This CDR3 comprises 15 residues. CDR3 loop: CASSQEAGVYNEQFF. The DNA for the CDR3 is TGTGCCAGCAGCCAAGAGGCGGGAGTCTACAATGAGCAGTTCTTC.

The chain couples TRBV5-7 to TRBJ1-5, with D uncertain. TRBV5-7 falls under the ORF class, with uncertain function. The V and J ends lost 4 bases and 2 bases respectively, with 13 bases between them. The CDR3 runs 15 residues. DNA of the CDR3: TGTGCCAGCAGCCCGACGACGGCGGGCAATCAGCCCCAGCATTTT. Encoded protein: CASSPTTAGNQPQHF.

The V and J genes are TRBV6-6 and TRBJ1-4, with 8 bases aligning to TRBD1. The CDR3 extends over 15 amino acids. Per the germline V gene, CDR1 is MNHNY and CDR2 is SVGAGI (reference sequence). With 5 bases clipped from V and 8 bases from J, the junction kept 10 bases outside the gene matches. The CDR3 DNA reads as TGTGCCAGCAGTGGGAGGACAGGGCTGAAGGAAAAACTGTTTTTT. This gives the protein CASSGRTGLKEKLFF.

CDR3 DNA sequence: TGTGCCTGGAGTACCACAAACCCCGGGGAGCTGTTTTTT. Translated, it gives CAWSTTNPGELFF. V is TRBV30 and J is TRBJ2-2, with no clear D. The CDR3 is made up of 13 amino acids. The germline gives CDR1 GTSNPN, CDR2 SVGIG (reference sequence). V was clipped by 2 bases and J by 6 bases, with 10 bases between them.

J is TRBJ2-5 and V is TRBV5-1; a weak D match, TRBD1 (6 bases). CDR1 is SGHRS and CDR2 is YFSETQ in the germline V gene. V lost 2 bases and J 2 bases, leaving 13 bases between the germline ends. The CDR3 runs to 15 residues. In nucleotides, the CDR3 is TGCGCCAGCAGCTTACAGGGTAATGTTCAAGAGACCCAGTACTTC. Protein product: CASSLQGNVQETQYF.

This clone showed up just a few times. This sample also contains other DNA sequences that code for the same CDR3. V and J are TRBV6-5 and TRBJ1-2, with D perhaps TRBD1 (5 bases). This CDR3 is 13 amino acids long. The V end was cut by 5 bases, the J end by 4 bases, with 11 bases between. Germline V lookup: CDR1 MNHEY, CDR2 SVGAGI. The CDR3 here is CASSHRDSYGYTF. The CDR3 DNA sequence: TGTGCCAGCAGTCACCGGGACTCCTATGGCTACACCTTC.

This clone was detected a few times. This rearrangement joins TRBV29-1 to TRBJ1-1; tentatively, D is TRBD1 (6 bases). CDR1 is SQVTM, CDR2 ANQGSEA, per germline. CDR3 length: 14 residues. Trimming removed 7 bases at V and 4 bases at J, with 19 bases between. This CDR3 reads CSGSQGGVGTEAFF. The CDR3 DNA reads TGCAGCGGATCACAGGGAGGGGTCGGCACTGAAGCTTTCTTT.

V usage is TRBV7-3 and J usage is TRBJ2-3; 11 bases fit TRBD2. The trim removed 1 base at V and 5 bases at J, leaving 5 bases unmatched. Germline CDR1 SGHTA, CDR2 FQGTGA. This CDR3 comprises 16 residues. For the CDR3, the DNA is TGTGCCAGCAGCTTAATAGCGGGAGGGCCTGGAGATACGCAGTATTTT. Amino acids: CASSLIAGGPGDTQYF.

The chain uses TRBV14 and TRBJ2-7; the match to TRBD1 covers 11 bases. Losses at the gene ends were 6 bases for V and 7 bases for J; bases not matched to a gene: 8. This CDR3 spans 14 amino acids. Germline-derived CDR1 and CDR2 are SGHDN and FVKESK. CDR3 sequence reads: CASRSRDRGKEQYF. As DNA, the CDR3 is TGTGCCAGCAGGTCCCGGGACAGGGGGAAGGAGCAGTACTTC.

The rearrangement joins TRBV6-4 to TRBJ1-1; 9 nucleotides line up with TRBD1. CDR1 and CDR2 (germline): MRHNA, SNTAGT. This CDR3 comprises 12 residues. V was pared by 8 bases and J by 11 bases, with 9 bases of the junction left unmatched. Here the CDR3 reads CASPPDRGIAFF. The CDR3, as DNA: TGTGCCAGCCCACCCGACAGGGGGATCGCTTTCTTT.

This rearrangement joins TRBV10-3 to TRBJ1-2; 9 nucleotides agree with TRBD1. The CDR3 runs 14 residues. Germline values: CDR1 ENHRY, CDR2 SYGVKD. Trimming cost V 3 bases and J 6 bases; bases outside gene matches: 5. In nucleotides, the CDR3 is TGTGCCATCAGTGAATTGGACAGGGGTGATGGCTACACCTTC. It yields the protein CAISELDRGDGYTF.

Only a few counts were recorded for this clone. The chain couples TRBV30 to TRBJ2-2, with 9 bases fitting TRBD1. In germline, CDR1 is GTSNPN, CDR2 SVGIG (reference sequence). The length of the CDR3 is 13 residues. V trimming: 3 bases; J trimming: 5 bases; junction bases outside the gene matches: 1. The CDR3 sequence: CAWRGQGTGELFF. CDR3 DNA: TGTGCCTGGAGGGGACAGGGAACCGGGGAGCTGTTTTTT. The complete variable domain, with remaining parts taken from reference TRBV30 and TRBJ2-2, reads SQTIHQWPATLVQPVGSPLSLECTVEGTSNPNLYWYRQAAGRGLQLLFYSVGIGQISSEVPQNLSASRPQDRQFILSSKKLLLSDSGFYLCAWRGQGTGELFFGEGSRLTVL.

This rearrangement joins TRBV12-5 to TRBJ2-7; 7 nucleotides match TRBD1. This CDR3 has 14 amino acids. With V trimmed by 3 bases and J by 8 bases, 10 bases remained unmatched. Germline lookup yields CDR1 LGHNT and CDR2 FRNRAP. DNA of the CDR3: TGTGCTAGTGGTTTCCCGGGACAGACTATGAAGCAGTACTTC. Its translation is CASGFPGQTMKQYF.

The rearrangement uses TRBV20-1 and TRBJ2-3; tentatively, D is TRBD2 (6 bases). The CDR3 is made up of 11 amino acids. Between the trimmed V and J ends, which lost 6 bases and 8 bases, there was a span of 12 bases. CDR1 and CDR2 from the germline V gene are DFQATT and SNEGSKA (reference sequence). CDR3: CSARPGGTQYF. The CDR3 nucleotides read TGCAGTGCAAGGCCCGGGGGTACGCAGTATTTT.

The gene calls are TRBV5-6 and TRBJ1-2; 9 positions match TRBD1. Looked up from germline, CDR1 is SGHDT and CDR2 is YYEEEE. J lost 4 bases, V lost 6 bases, and 4 bases had no gene match. This CDR3 has 13 residues. The CDR3 reads CASTWTGAYGYTF. CDR3 DNA: TGTGCCAGCACCTGGACAGGGGCCTATGGCTACACCTTC.

J is TRBJ1-2 and V is TRBV16, with no clear D. There are 13 residues in the CDR3. V was shortened by 4 bases and J by 2 bases, with 8 bases between the two germline ends. Germline V lookup: CDR1 KGHSY, CDR2 FQNENV. The CDR3 protein is CASSPSENYGYTF. The CDR3 bases are TGTGCCAGCAGCCCATCGGAGAACTATGGCTACACCTTC. Combining the CDR3 with reference TRBV16 and TRBJ1-2 gives the whole variable domain GEEVAQTPKHLVRGEGQKAKLYCAPIKGHSYVFWYQQVLKNEFKFLISFQNENVFDETGMPKERFSAKCLPNSPCSLEIQATKLEDSAVYFCASSPSENYGYTFGSGTRLTVV.

The V gene is TRBV11-2, the J gene TRBJ2-7, with TRBD1 identical over 8 bases. CDR1 and CDR2 from the germline V gene are SGHAT and FQNNGV. The CDR3 contains 16 residues. With V trimmed by 2 bases and J by 7 bases, 13 bases remained unmatched. The CDR3 sequence is CASSLSRGPRYREQYF. The CDR3, as DNA: TGTGCCAGCAGCTTATCCAGGGGGCCCCGATATCGGGAGCAGTACTTC. The whole variable domain, remainder taken from reference TRBV11-2 and TRBJ2-7, is EAGVAQSPRYKIIEKRQSVAFWCNPISGHATLYWYQQILGQGPKLLIQFQNNGVVDDSQLPKDRFSAERLKGVDSTLKIQPAKLEDSAVYLCASSLSRGPRYREQYFGPGTRLTVT.

This clone showed up just once. This chain joins TRBV11-2 and TRBJ2-3; TRBD1 matches at 7 bases. The CDR3 sequence is 18 residues long. Germline CDR1 is SGHAT and CDR2 is FQNNGV. The J segment lost 5 bases and the V segment lost 0 bases, leaving 14 bases of the junction unmatched. This CDR3 reads CASSLDRGRRRLGDTQYF. The DNA for the CDR3 is TGTGCCAGCAGCTTAGATAGGGGGCGACGCCGGCTGGGAGATACGCAGTATTTT.

This clone was counted a single time. The chain links TRBV9 to TRBJ1-4; 10 nucleotides agree with TRBD1. This CDR3 is 15 amino acids long. J lost 7 bases, V lost 4 bases, and 7 bases had no gene match. The germline V gene has CDR1 SGDLS and CDR2 YYNGEE. The CDR3 DNA is TGTGCCAGCAGCTCCTGGACAGGGGGTGGTGAAAAACTGTTTTTT. Translation: CASSSWTGGGEKLFF. The whole variable domain, filled in from reference TRBV9 and TRBJ1-4, reads DSGVTQTPKHLITATGQRVTLRCSPRSGDLSVYWYQQSLDQGLQFLIQYYNGEERAKGNILERFSAQQFPDLHSELNLSSLELGDSALYFCASSSWTGGGEKLFFGSGTQLSVL.

The rearrangement joins TRBV30 to TRBJ1-3; D remains ambiguous. The CDR3 loop spans 16 amino acids. Germline loops: CDR1 GTSNPN, CDR2 SVGIG (reference sequence). The ends were cut back, 3 bases at V and 3 bases at J, with 18 bases in the middle. The CDR3 sequence is CAWSREAAVHGNTIYF. CDR3 coding DNA: TGTGCCTGGAGCCGTGAAGCTGCGGTCCATGGAAACACCATATATTTT.

This chain joins TRBV28 and TRBJ2-5, with 8 bases aligning to TRBD1. The germline V gene has CDR1 MDHEN and CDR2 SYDVKM. After removal of 6 bases from V and 5 bases from J, the junction contained 8 bases not matched to a gene. This CDR3 contains 14 residues. The CDR3, as DNA: TGTGCCAGCAGCCTCACAGGGGGTTACGAGACCCAGTACTTC. The encoded protein is CASSLTGGYETQYF.

The V and J genes are TRBV7-3 and TRBJ1-1; the D gene is possibly TRBD1 (5 bases). V was cut by 5 bases and J by 0 bases, with 7 bases left in between. The CDR3 has 13 residues. Germline CDR1 and CDR2: SGHTA and FQGTGA. CDR3 in DNA: TGTGCCAGCAGCCGGGACTTGAACACTGAAGCTTTCTTT. Protein product: CASSRDLNTEAFF.

The chain couples TRBV25-1 to TRBJ2-1, with TRBD2 as a possible D gene (6 bases). Germline CDR1 reads MGHDK; CDR2 reads SYGVNS. Trimming removed 6 bases at V and 6 bases at J, with 15 bases between. The CDR3 is made up of 14 amino acids. The CDR3 DNA reads TGTGCCAGCAGCCTCCGGGACTCACCCAATGAGCAGTTCTTC. Translated, it gives CASSLRDSPNEQFF.

The gene calls are TRBV6-1 and TRBJ1-2; D gene uncertain. This CDR3 contains 13 residues. Per germline, CDR1 MNHNS and CDR2 SASEGT. The V and J ends lost 10 bases and 6 bases respectively, with 18 bases between them. In DNA, the CDR3 is TGTGCCAACCGAAGAGCCGAGACAAATGGCTACACCTTC. It encodes CANRRAETNGYTF.

A single count supports this clone. CDR3 coding DNA: TGTGCCAGCAGCGTATCGGGACTAGCGGGAGGGGCCCCCTCCTACAATGAGCAGTTCTTC. Protein sequence: CASSVSGLAGGAPSYNEQFF. The V gene is TRBV9, the J gene TRBJ2-1; 16 bases match TRBD2. This CDR3 is built from 20 residues. Germline V lookup: CDR1 SGDLS, CDR2 YYNGEE. The trim removed 1 base at V and 0 bases at J, leaving 7 bases unmatched.

The chain employs TRBV6-5 and TRBJ2-5, with a possible D match to TRBD2 (5 bases). The assigned J gene may be wrong: the sequence end matches TRBJ2-7 better. CDR1 is MNHEY, CDR2 SVGAGI, per germline. The CDR3 contains 13 residues. CDR3 in amino acids: CASSTGGGYEQYF. The CDR3 bases are TGTGCCAGCAGCACGGGCGGAGGCTACGAGCAGTACTTC.

The V and J genes are TRBV9 and TRBJ2-7; tentatively, D is TRBD1 (5 bases). Trimming left V 0 bases short and J 3 bases short, with 13 bases between. CDR3 length: 15 residues. The germline gives CDR1 SGDLS, CDR2 YYNGEE. CDR3 DNA: TGTGCCAGCAGCGTAGCTTTGGGGCCGGTCTACGAGCAGTACTTC. Its protein product is CASSVALGPVYEQYF.

This clone was observed a single time. CDR3 loop: CASSFGTNEQYF. In DNA form, the CDR3 reads TGTGCCAGCAGCTTCGGGACAAACGAGCAGTACTTC. V and J are TRBV5-4 and TRBJ2-7; TRBD1 might be the D (6 bases). The CDR3 length is 12 residues. The V gene's germline CDR1 is SGHNT and CDR2 YYREEE (reference sequence). V was shortened by 2 bases and J by 5 bases, with 8 bases between the two germline ends.

V gene TRBV6-5 combines with J gene TRBJ2-7, with 7 positions matching TRBD1. Germline CDR1 reads MNHEY; CDR2 reads SVGAGI. V dropped 2 bases and J dropped 7; count of bases not matched to a gene: 8. This CDR3 has 14 residues. CDR3 sequence reads: CASSYGQGVGEQYF. The CDR3 nucleotides read TGTGCCAGCAGTTACGGGCAGGGGGTTGGAGAGCAGTACTTC.